A selection of T cell receptor beta chains follows, all from one sample in a study of T-cell memory formation after mild COVID-19. TCRdb re-called the 5' RACE reads through MiXCR, storing one row per CDR3 protein. Among approximately 210,000 distinct CDR3 sequences listed, roughly a tenth were seen once. Material: PBMCs or a T cell subset sorted from them (not recorded which). These receptors came from a man between 18 and 29 years old who had mild COVID-19 (a few samples of this study predate the infection). Cell type and time point are not known. Each CDR3 is given with its conserved first and last residue. The D gene is left open where the match is weak. Size values are once, few and many counts, or a class for expanded clones, and some rows have none.

DNA,CDR3,V,D,size,J
TGCGCCAGCAGCTTGGCCGGGGCTAGCTCCTACAATGAGCAGTTCTTC,CASSLAGASSYNEQFF,TRBV5-1,-,many,TRBJ2-1
TGTGCCAGCTCTCCACGCGGGGCCCTTGGAAACACCATATATTTT,CASSPRGALGNTIYF,TRBV18,-,-,TRBJ1-3
TGCGCCAGCAGCTCCCAATTCAGGGCCGCTGGAAACACCATATATTTT,CASSSQFRAAGNTIYF,TRBV4-1,-,-,TRBJ1-3
TGTGCCAGCAGACCCCGGACTGTCATTGAGACCCAGTACTTC,CASRPRTVIETQYF,TRBV6-6,-,-,TRBJ2-5
TGCAGTGCTAGTTTGGGACAGGGGAGAAACGAGCAGTACTTC,CSASLGQGRNEQYF,TRBV20-1,TRBD1,many,TRBJ2-7
TGCGCCAGCAGCCAAGATCCCAGGGGGAGTGAGACCCAGTACTTC,CASSQDPRGSETQYF,TRBV4-3,TRBD1,many,TRBJ2-5
TGTGCCAGCAGCCCCAAAGGTGGGATCACAGATACGCAGTATTTT,CASSPKGGITDTQYF,TRBV7-9,-,-,TRBJ2-3
TGTGCCAGCAAAAGGCAGGGTTATGGCTACACCTTC,CASKRQGYGYTF,TRBV7-2,-,-,TRBJ1-2
TGCGCCAGCAGCCAAAGTTTCCCCAAGGGGCTCCCCACAGATACGCAGTATTTT,CASSQSFPKGLPTDTQYF,TRBV4-3,-,few,TRBJ2-3
TGCGCCAGCAGCCCGGAACGAGCGGGCACAGATACGCAGTATTTT,CASSPERAGTDTQYF,TRBV5-1,-,-,TRBJ2-3
TGCAGCGTTGAGGGACAGGGACTCTACGAGCAGTACTTC,CSVEGQGLYEQYF,TRBV29-1,TRBD1,-,TRBJ2-7
TGTGCCAGCCGTATTGGATGGGAGCAGCCCCAGCATTTT,CASRIGWEQPQHF,TRBV2,-,few,TRBJ1-5
TGCGCCAGCAGCTTGCCTCAGGGGATCTACAATGAGCAGTTCTTC,CASSLPQGIYNEQFF,TRBV5-1,-,many,TRBJ2-1
TGTGCCACCATGAAAGTCAAAAGGCCCCAGCATTTT,CATMKVKRPQHF,TRBV24-1,-,-,TRBJ1-5
TGTGCCAGCAGCTCATTCGGGGCTAACTATGGCTACACCTTC,CASSSFGANYGYTF,TRBV5-4,-,few,TRBJ1-2
TGCGCCAGCAGCCCCACCGGAACAGTGCGAGAGACCCAGTACTTC,CASSPTGTVRETQYF,TRBV4-3,-,many,TRBJ2-5
TGTGCCAGCAGTTTCCGCGACAGGGCCCATCAGCCCCAGCATTTT,CASSFRDRAHQPQHF,TRBV27,TRBD1,-,TRBJ1-5